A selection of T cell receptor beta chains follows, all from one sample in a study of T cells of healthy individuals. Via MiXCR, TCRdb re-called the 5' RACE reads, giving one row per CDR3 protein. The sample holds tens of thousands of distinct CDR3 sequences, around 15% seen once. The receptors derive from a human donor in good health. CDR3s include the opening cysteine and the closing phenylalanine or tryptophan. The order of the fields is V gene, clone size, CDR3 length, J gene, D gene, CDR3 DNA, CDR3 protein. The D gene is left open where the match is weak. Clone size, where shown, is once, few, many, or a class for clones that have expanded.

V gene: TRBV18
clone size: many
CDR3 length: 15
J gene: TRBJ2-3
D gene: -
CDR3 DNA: TGTGCCAGCTCACCGGCCTCAACTAGCACAGATACGCAGTATTTT
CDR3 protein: CASSPASTSTDTQYF

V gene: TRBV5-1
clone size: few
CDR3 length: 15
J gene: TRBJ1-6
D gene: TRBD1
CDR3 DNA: TGCGCCAGCAGCGGAGGGACAGGGGGCAATTCACCCCTCCACTTT
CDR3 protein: CASSGGTGGNSPLHF

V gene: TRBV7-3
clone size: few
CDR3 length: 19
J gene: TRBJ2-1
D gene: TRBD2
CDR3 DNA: TGTGCCAGCAGCCCCCGGACTAGCGGGGGCCCGAGCTCCTACAATGAGCAGTTCTTC
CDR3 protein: CASSPRTSGGPSSYNEQFF

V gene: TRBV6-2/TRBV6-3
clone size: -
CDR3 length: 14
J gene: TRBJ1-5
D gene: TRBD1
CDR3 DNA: TGTGCCAGCAGTTACGACAGGGGGAATCAGCCCCAGCATTTT
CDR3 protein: CASSYDRGNQPQHF

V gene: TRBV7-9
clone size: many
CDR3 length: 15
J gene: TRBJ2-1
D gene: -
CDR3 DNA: TGTGCCAGCAGCTCCTTAAGGGTTGGGTACAATGAGCAGTTCTTC
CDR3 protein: CASSSLRVGYNEQFF

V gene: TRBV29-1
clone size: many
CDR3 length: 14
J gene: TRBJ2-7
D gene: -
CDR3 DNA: TGCAGCGTTGGGGGCCGGGAGTCTCCCTACGAGCAGTACTTC
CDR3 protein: CSVGGRESPYEQYF

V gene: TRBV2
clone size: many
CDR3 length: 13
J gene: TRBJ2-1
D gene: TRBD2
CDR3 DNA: TGTGCCAGAGCGGGAGACCCCTACAATGAGCAGTTCTTC
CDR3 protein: CARAGDPYNEQFF

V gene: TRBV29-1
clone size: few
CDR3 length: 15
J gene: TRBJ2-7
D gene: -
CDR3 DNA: TGCAGCGTTCTCAAATTGAACAGGATTACCTACGAGCAGTACTTC
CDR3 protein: CSVLKLNRITYEQYF

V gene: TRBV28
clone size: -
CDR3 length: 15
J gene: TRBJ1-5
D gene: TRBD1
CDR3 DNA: TGTGCCAGCAGTCAACAGGGGATGGTGGATCAGCCCCAGCATTTT
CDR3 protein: CASSQQGMVDQPQHF

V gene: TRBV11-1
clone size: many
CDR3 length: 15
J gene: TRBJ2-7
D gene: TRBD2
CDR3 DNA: TGTGCCAGCAGCCAGACTAGCGGGAGGTCATACGAGCAGTACTTC
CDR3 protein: CASSQTSGRSYEQYF

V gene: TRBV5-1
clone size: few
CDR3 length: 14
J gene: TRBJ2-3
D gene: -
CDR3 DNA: TGCGCCAGCAGCTCCGGGACCCAAGCAGATACGCAGTATTTT
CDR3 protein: CASSSGTQADTQYF

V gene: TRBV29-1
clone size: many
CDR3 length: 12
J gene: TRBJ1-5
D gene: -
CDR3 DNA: TGCAGCGTAGGAGGGGTGGATCAGCCCCAGCATTTT
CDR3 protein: CSVGGVDQPQHF

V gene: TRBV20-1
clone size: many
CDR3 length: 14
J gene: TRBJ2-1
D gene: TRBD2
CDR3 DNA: TGCAGTGCTTACCTAGCGGGCTCCTACAATGAGCAGTTCTTC
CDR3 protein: CSAYLAGSYNEQFF

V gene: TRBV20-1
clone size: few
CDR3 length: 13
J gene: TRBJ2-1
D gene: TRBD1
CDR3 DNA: TGCAGTGGTCGACAGGGGGGTTACAATGAGCAGTTCTTC
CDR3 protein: CSGRQGGYNEQFF

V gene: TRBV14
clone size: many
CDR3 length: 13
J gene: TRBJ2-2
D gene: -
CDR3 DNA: TGTGCCAGCAGCTTTCGGACGACCGGGGAGCTGTTTTTT
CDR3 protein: CASSFRTTGELFF

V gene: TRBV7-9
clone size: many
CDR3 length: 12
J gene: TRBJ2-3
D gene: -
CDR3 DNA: TGTGCCACCGAGGAGCGTCCGAGTACGCAGTATTTT
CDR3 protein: CATEERPSTQYF

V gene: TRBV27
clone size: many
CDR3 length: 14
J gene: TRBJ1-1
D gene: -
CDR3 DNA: TGTGCCAGCCATAATTCAGGGATGAACACTGAAGCTTTCTTT
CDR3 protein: CASHNSGMNTEAFF

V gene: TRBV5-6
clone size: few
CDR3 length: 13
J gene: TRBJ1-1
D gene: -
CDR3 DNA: TGTGCCAGCAGCTTGGGGAAGAACACTGAAGCTTTCTTT
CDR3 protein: CASSLGKNTEAFF

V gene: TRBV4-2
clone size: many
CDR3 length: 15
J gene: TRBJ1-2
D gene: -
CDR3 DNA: TGTGCCAGCAGCCTACCGGGAAAAGAGAAGGAAGGCTACACCTTC
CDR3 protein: CASSLPGKEKEGYTF

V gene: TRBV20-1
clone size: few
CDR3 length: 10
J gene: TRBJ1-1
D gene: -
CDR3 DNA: TGCAGTGCCAGGGGTGGCGTAGCTTTCTTT
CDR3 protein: CSARGGVAFF

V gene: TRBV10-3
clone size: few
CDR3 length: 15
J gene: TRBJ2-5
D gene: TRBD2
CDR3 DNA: TGTGCCATCAGTTCCTTGGGAGCGGGGGAAGAGACCCAGTACTTC
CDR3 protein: CAISSLGAGEETQYF

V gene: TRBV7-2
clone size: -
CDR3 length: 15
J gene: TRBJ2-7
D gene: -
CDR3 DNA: TGTGCCAGCAGCTTAACGTCGGACAGAGGCTACGAGCAGTACTTC
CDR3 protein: CASSLTSDRGYEQYF

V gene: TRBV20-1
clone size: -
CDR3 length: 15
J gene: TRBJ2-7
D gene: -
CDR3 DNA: TGCAGTGCTAGCCAACTCCCAGGGGATGCAAACGAGCAGTACTTC
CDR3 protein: CSASQLPGDANEQYF

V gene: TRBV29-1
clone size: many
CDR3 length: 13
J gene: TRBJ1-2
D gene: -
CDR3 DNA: TGCAGCGTTGGTGCATTAACGGACTATGGCTACACCTTC
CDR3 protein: CSVGALTDYGYTF

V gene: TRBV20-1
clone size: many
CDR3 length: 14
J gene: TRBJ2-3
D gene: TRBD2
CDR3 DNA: TGCAGTGCTGGGCCGAGCGGGAGTTGGGGTACGCAGTATTTT
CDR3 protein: CSAGPSGSWGTQYF

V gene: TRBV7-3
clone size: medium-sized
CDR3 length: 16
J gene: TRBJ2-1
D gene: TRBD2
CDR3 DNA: TGTGCCAGCAGCCAGGTAGCGGGAGGGCTGGGCAATGAGCAGTTCTTC
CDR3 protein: CASSQVAGGLGNEQFF

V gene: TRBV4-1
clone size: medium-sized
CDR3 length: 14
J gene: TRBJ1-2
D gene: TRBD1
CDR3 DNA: TGCGCCAGCAGCCCCAGACAGGGATCGGATGGCTACACCTTC
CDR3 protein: CASSPRQGSDGYTF

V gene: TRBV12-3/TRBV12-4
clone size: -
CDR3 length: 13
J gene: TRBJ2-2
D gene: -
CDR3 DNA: TGTGCCAGCAGTCCGTACAACACCGGGGAGCTGTTTTTT
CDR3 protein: CASSPYNTGELFF

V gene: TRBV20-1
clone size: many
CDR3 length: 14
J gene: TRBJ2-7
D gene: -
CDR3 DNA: TGCAGTGCTGGACCCTCCGGGACCTTCGGCGAGCAGTACTTC
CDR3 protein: CSAGPSGTFGEQYF

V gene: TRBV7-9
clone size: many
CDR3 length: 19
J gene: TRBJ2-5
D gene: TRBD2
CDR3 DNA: TGTGCCAGCAGCCCATCGTGGGGGACTAGCGGGGGCCAGCAAGAGACCCAGTACTTC
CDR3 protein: CASSPSWGTSGGQQETQYF

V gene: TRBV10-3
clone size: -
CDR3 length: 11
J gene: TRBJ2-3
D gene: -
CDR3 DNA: TGTGCCATCCGGAGCACAGATACGCAGTATTTT
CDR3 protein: CAIRSTDTQYF

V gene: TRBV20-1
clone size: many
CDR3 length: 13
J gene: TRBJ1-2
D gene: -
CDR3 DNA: TGCAGTGCTTGGGCGGGGGACGGCTATGGCTACACCTTC
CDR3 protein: CSAWAGDGYGYTF

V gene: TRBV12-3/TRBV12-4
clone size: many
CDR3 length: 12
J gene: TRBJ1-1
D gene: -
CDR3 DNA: TGTGCCAGCAGTTTTTTGAACACTGAAGCTTTCTTT
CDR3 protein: CASSFLNTEAFF

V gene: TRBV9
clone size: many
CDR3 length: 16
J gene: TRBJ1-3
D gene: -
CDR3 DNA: TGTGCCAGCAGCTCTCGCGGGGGTGTCGCCGGAAACACCATATATTTT
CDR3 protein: CASSSRGGVAGNTIYF

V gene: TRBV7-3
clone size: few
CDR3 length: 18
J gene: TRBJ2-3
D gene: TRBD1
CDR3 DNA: TGTGCCAGCAGCTCCAACCTACTGGGACAGGGGTTGACAGATACGCAGTATTTT
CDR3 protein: CASSSNLLGQGLTDTQYF

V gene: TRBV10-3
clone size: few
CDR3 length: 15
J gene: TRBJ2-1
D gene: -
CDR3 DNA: TGTGCCATCAGTGAGTCCTCCGGTTCCTACAATGAGCAGTTCTTC
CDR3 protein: CAISESSGSYNEQFF

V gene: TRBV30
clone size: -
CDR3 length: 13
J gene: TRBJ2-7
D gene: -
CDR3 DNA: TGTGCCTGGACAACCGGGACCATCTACGAGCAGTACTTC
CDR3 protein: CAWTTGTIYEQYF

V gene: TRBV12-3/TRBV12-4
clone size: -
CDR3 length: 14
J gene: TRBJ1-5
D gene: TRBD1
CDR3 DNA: TGTGCCAGCAGACGGACAGGGGAATATCAGCCCCAGCATTTT
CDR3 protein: CASRRTGEYQPQHF

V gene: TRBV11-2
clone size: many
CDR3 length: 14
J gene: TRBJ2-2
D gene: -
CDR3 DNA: TGTGCCAGCAGGGAGACCCAGAACACCGGGGAGCTGTTTTTT
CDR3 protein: CASRETQNTGELFF

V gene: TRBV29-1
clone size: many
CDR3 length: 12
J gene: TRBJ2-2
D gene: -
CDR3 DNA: TGCAGCGTCGTCCTCTATACCGGGGAGCTGTTTTTT
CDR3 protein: CSVVLYTGELFF

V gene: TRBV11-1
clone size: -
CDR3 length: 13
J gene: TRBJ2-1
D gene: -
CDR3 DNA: TGTGCCAGCAGCTCGGGGCCTGACAATGAGCAGTTCTTC
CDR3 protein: CASSSGPDNEQFF

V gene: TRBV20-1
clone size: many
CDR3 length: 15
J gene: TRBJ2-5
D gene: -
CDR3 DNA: TGCAGTGTTAGCGGCCTAGGGCAGGTTCAAGAGACCCAGTACTTC
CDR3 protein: CSVSGLGQVQETQYF

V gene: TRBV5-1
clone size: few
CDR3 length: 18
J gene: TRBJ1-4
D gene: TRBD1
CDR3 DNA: TGCGCCAGCAGCTTCGGGGACAGGGAAACGTCGGCTAATGAAAAACTGTTTTTT
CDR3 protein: CASSFGDRETSANEKLFF

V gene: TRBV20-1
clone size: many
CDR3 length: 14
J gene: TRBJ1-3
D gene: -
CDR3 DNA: TGCAGTGCTAGGGAAGCGACAGGACAAAACACCATATATTTT
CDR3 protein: CSAREATGQNTIYF

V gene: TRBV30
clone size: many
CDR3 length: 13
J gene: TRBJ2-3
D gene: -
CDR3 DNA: TGTGCCTGGACGGCGGGGGCCACAGATACGCAGTATTTT
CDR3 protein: CAWTAGATDTQYF